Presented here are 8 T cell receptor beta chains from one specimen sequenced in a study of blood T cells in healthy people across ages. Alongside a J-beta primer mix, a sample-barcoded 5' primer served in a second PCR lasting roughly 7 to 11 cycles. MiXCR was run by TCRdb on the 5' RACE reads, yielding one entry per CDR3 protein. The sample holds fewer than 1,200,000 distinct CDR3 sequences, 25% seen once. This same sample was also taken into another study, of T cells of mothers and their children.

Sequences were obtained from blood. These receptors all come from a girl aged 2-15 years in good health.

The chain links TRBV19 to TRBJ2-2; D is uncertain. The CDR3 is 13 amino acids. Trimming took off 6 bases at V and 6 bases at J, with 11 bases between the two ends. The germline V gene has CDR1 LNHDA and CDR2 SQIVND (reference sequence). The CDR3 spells CASRDLGPGELFF. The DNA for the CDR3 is TGTGCCAGTAGAGACCTCGGTCCCGGGGAGCTGTTTTTT.

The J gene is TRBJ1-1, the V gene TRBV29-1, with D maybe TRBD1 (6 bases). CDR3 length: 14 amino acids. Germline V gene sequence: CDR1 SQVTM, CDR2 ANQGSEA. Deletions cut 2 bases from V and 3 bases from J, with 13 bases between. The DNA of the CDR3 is TGCAGCGTTGAATCGGGGGAGGGGGACACTGAAGCTTTCTTT. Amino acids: CSVESGEGDTEAFF.

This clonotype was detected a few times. The DNA of the CDR3 is TGTGCCAGCAGTTTTTATGGTACTGAAGCTTTCTTT. Translating gives CASSFYGTEAFF. J is TRBJ1-1 and V is TRBV12-3 or TRBV12-4, with D unclear. Trimming took 3 bases from V and 5 from J, leaving 7 bases between them. This CDR3 has 12 amino acids.

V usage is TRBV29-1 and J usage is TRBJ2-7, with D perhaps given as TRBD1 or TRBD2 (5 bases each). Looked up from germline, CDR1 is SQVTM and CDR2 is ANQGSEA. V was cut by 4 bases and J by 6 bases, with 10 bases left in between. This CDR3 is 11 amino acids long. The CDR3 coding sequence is TGCAGCGTTGCTGACAGCGGCGAGCAGTACTTC. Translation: CSVADSGEQYF.

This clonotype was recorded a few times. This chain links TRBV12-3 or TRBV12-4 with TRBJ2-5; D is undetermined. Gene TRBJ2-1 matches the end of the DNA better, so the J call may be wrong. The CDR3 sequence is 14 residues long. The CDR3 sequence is CASSRTLLGNEQFF. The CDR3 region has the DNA TGTGCCAGCTCCAGGACCCTCCTGGGCAATGAGCAGTTCTTC.

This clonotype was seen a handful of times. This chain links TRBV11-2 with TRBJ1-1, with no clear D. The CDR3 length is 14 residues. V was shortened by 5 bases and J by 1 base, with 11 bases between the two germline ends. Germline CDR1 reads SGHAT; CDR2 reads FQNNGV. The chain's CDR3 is CASSLNQANTEAFF. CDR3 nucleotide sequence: TGTGCCAGCAGCCTAAACCAGGCGAACACTGAAGCTTTCTTT.

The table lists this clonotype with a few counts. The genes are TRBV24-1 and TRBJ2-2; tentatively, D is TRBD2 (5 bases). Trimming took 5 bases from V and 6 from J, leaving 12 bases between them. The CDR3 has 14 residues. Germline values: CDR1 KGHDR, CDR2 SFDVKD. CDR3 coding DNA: TGTGCCACCAGTGCCTCCATCGGGGCCGGGGAGCTGTTTTTT. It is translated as CATSASIGAGELFF.

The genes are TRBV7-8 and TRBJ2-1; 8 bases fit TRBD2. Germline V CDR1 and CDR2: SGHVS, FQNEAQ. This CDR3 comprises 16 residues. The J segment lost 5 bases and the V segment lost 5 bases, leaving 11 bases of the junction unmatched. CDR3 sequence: CASSPPGGGTNNEQFF. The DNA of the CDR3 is TGTGCCAGCAGCCCCCCCGGGGGGGGTACTAACAATGAGCAGTTCTTC.